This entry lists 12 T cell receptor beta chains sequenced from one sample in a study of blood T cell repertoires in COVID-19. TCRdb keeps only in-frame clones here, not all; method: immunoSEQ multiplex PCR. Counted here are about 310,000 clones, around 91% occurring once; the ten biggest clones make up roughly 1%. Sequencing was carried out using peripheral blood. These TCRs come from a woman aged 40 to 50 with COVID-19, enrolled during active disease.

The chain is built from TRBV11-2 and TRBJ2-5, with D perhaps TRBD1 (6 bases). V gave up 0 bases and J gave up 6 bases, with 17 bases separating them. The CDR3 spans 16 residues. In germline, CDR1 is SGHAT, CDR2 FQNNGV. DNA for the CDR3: TGTGCCAGCAGCTTAGATCTTTCGAGCAGGGGCCAGACCCAGTACTTC. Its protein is CASSLDLSSRGQTQYF.

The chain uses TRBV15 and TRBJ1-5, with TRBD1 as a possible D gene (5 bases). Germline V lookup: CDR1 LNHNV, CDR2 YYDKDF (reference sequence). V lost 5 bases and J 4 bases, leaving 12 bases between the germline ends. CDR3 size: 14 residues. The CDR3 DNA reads TGTGCCACCAGCCGTCTTCGGGGGAATCAGCCCCAGCATTTT. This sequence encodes CATSRLRGNQPQHF.

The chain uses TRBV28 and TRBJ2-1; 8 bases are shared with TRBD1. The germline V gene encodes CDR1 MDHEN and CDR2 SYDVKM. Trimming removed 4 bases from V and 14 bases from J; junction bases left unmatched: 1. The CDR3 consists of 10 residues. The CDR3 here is CASSYRGKFF. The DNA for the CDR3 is TGTGCCAGCAGTTACAGGGGGAAGTTCTTC.

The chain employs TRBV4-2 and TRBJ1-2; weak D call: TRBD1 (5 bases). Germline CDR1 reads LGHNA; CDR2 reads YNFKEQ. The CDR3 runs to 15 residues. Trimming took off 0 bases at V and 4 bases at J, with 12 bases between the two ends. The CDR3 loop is CASSQEAGRPYGYTF. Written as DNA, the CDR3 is TGTGCCAGCAGCCAAGAAGCGGGGCGGCCCTATGGCTACACCTTC.

DNA of the CDR3: TGCAGTGCTAGTTCACTAGCGGGCCACTACGAGCAGTACTTC. This gives the protein CSASSLAGHYEQYF. The V call is TRBV20-1, the J call TRBJ2-7; the match to TRBD2 covers 9 bases. The CDR3 extends over 14 amino acids. Losses at the gene ends were 3 bases for V and 3 bases for J; bases not matched to a gene: 6. Germline V CDR1 and CDR2: DFQATT, SNEGSKA (reference sequence).

CDR3 bases: TGTGCCAGCAGCTTAGGAGACAGGGGCTACGAGCAGTACTTC. It encodes CASSLGDRGYEQYF. The chain combines TRBV7-8 with TRBJ2-7; 8 bases agree with TRBD1. Germline V gives CDR1 SGHVS, CDR2 FQNEAQ. V trimming: 1 base; J trimming: 3 bases; junction bases outside the gene matches: 2. The CDR3 has 14 amino acids.

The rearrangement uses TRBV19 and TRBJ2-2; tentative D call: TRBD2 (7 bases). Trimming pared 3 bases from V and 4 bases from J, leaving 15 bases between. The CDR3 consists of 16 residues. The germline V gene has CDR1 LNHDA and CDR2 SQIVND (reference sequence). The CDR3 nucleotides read TGTGCCAGTAGTATTACCGGGGGGCGCGTCACCGGGGAGCTGTTTTTT. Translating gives CASSITGGRVTGELFF. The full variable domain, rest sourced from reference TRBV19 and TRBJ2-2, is DGGITQSPKYLFRKEGQNVTLSCEQNLNHDAMYWYRQDPGQGLRLIYYSQIVNDFQKGDIAEGYSVSREKKESFPLTVTSAQKNPTAFYLCASSITGGRVTGELFFGEGSRLTVL.

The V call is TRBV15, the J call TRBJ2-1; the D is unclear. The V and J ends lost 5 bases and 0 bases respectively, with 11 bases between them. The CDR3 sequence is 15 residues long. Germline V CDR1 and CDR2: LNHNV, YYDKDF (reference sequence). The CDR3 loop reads CATSPTPSSYNEQFF. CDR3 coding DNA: TGTGCCACCAGCCCTACTCCAAGCTCCTACAATGAGCAGTTCTTC. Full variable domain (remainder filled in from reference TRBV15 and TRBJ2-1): DAMVIQNPRYQVTQFGKPVTLSCSQTLNHNVMYWYQQKSSQAPKLLFHYYDKDFNNEADTPDNFQSRRPNTSFCFLDIRSPGLGDTAMYLCATSPTPSSYNEQFFGPGTRLTVL.

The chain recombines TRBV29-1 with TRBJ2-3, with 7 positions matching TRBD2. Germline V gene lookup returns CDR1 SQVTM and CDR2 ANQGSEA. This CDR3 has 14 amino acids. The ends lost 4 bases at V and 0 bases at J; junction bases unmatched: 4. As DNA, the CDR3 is TGCAGCGTTGGTGGTAGCGGGAGCACAGATACGCAGTATTTT. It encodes CSVGGSGSTDTQYF.

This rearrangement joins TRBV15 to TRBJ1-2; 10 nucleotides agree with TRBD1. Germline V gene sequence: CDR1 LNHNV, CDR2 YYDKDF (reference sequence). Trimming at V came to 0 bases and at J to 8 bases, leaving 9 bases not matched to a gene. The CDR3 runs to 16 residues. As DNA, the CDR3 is TGTGCCACCAGCAGAGATTTGGGGACAGGGGCGACGGGCTACACCTTC. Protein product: CATSRDLGTGATGYTF.

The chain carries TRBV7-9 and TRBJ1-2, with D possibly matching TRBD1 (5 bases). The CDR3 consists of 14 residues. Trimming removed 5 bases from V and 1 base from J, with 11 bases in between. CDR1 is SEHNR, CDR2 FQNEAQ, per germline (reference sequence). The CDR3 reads CASSPAGRNYGYTF. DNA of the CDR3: TGTGCCAGCAGCCCCGCAGGGCGTAACTATGGCTACACCTTC.

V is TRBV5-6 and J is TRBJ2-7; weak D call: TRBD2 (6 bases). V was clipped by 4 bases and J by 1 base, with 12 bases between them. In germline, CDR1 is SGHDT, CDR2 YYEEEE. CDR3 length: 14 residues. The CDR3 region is CASSPGTLSYEQYF. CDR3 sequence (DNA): TGTGCCAGCAGCCCAGGGACTCTGTCCTACGAGCAGTACTTC.